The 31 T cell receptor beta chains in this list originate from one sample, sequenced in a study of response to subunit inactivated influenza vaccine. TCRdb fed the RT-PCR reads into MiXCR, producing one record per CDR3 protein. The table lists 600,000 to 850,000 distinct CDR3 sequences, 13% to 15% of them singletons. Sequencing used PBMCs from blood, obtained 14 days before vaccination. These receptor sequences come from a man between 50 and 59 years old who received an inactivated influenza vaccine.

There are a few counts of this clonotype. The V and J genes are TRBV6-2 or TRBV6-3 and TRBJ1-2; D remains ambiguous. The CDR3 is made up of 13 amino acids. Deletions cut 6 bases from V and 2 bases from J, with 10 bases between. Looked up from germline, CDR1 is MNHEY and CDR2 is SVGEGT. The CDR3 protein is CASSPAENYGYTF. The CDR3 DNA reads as TGTGCCAGCAGCCCCGCGGAAAACTATGGCTACACCTTC.

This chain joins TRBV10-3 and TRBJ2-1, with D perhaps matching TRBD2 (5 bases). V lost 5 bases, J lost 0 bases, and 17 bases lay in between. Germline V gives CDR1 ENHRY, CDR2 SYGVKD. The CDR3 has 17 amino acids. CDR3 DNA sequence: TGTGCCATCAGTCCCTTGGGTACTGGGAGCTCCTACAATGAGCAGTTCTTC. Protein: CAISPLGTGSSYNEQFF.

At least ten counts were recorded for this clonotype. CDR3 nucleotide sequence: TGCGCCAGCAGCTCTACCTCCGCCCTGGACGGGCGGGAGACCCAGTACTTC. Translated: CASSSTSALDGRETQYF. V is TRBV5-1 and J is TRBJ2-5; no clear D gene. CDR1 is SGHRS, CDR2 YFSETQ, per germline. CDR3 length: 17 residues. V dropped 3 bases and J dropped 5 bases, with 23 bases sitting between them. Drawing the rest from reference TRBV5-1 and TRBJ2-5, the complete variable domain is KAGVTQTPRYLIKTRGQQVTLSCSPISGHRSVSWYQQTPGQGLQFLFEYFSETQRNKGNFPGRFSGRQFSNSRSEMNVSTLELGDSALYLCASSSTSALDGRETQYFGPGTRLLVL.

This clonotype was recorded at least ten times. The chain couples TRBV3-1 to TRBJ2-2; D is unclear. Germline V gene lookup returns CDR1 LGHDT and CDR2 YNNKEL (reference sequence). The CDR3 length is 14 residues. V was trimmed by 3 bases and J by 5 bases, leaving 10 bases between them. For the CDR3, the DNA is TGTGCCAGCAGCCAGGACGGAAGGACCGGGGAGCTGTTTTTT. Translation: CASSQDGRTGELFF. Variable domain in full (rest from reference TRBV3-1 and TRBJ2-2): DTAVSQTPKYLVTQMGNDKSIKCEQNLGHDTMYWYKQDSKKFLKIMFSYNNKELIINETVPNRFSPKSPDKAHLNLHINSLELGDSAVYFCASSQDGRTGELFFGEGSRLTVL.

DNA of the CDR3: TGTGCCAGCTTTAACGAGGCCTACGAGCAGTACTTC. This encodes CASFNEAYEQYF. The chain links TRBV2 to TRBJ2-7; D not certain. This CDR3 has 12 amino acids. The germline V gene encodes CDR1 SNHLY and CDR2 FYNNEI. V lost 8 bases to trimming and J lost 2 bases, with 10 bases between them.

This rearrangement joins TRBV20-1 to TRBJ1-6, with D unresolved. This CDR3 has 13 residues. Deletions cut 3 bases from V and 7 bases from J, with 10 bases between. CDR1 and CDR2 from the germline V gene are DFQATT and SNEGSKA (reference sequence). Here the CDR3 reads CSARGSGNSPLHF. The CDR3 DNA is TGCAGTGCTAGGGGTAGCGGGAATTCACCCCTCCACTTT.

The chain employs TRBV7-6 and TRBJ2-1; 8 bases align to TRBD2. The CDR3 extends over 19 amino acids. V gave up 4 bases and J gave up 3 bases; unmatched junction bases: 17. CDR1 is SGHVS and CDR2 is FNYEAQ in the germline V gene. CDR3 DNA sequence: TGTGCCAGCAGCTCCCGGGGTGGCGGGGGGCCCTTGAACTACAATGAGCAGTTCTTC. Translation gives CASSSRGGGGPLNYNEQFF.

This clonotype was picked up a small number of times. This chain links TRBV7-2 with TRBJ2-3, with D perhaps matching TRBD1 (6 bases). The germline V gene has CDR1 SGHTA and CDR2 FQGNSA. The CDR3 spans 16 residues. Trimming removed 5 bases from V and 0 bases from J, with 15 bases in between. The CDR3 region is CASSTGVGGSTDTQYF. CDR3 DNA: TGTGCCAGCAGCACCGGAGTAGGGGGAAGCACAGATACGCAGTATTTT.

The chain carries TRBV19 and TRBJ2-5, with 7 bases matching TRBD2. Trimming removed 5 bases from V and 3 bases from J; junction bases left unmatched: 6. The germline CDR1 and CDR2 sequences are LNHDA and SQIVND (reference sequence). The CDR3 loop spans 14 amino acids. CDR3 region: CASSLRGLKETQYF. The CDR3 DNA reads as TGTGCCAGTAGTCTGCGGGGACTAAAAGAGACCCAGTACTTC. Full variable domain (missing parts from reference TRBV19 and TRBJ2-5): DGGITQSPKYLFRKEGQNVTLSCEQNLNHDAMYWYRQDPGQGLRLIYYSQIVNDFQKGDIAEGYSVSREKKESFPLTVTSAQKNPTAFYLCASSLRGLKETQYFGPGTRLLVL.

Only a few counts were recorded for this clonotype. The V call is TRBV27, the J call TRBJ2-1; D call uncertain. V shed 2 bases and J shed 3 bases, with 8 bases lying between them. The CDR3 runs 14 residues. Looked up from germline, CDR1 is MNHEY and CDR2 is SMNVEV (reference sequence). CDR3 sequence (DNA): TGTGCCAGCAGTTTAATAAACGGCTACAATGAGCAGTTCTTC. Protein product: CASSLINGYNEQFF.

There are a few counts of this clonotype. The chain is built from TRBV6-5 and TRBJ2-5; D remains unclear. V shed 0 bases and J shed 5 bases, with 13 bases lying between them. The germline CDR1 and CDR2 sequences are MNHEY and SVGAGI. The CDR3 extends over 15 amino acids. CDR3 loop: CASSYSATGRETQYF. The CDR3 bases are TGTGCCAGCAGTTACTCGGCAACGGGCCGGGAGACCCAGTACTTC.

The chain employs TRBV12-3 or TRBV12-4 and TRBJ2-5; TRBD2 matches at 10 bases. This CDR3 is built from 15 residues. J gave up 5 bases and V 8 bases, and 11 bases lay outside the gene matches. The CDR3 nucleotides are TGTGCCAGCTCTGGGGCTAGCGGGAGCGGTGAGACCCAGTACTTC. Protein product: CASSGASGSGETQYF.

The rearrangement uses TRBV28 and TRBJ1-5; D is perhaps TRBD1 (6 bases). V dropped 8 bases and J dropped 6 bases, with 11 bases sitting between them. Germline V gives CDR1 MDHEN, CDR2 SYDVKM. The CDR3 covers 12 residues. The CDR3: CASGGGPQPQHF. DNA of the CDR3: TGTGCCAGCGGGGGGGGCCCTCAGCCCCAGCATTTT.

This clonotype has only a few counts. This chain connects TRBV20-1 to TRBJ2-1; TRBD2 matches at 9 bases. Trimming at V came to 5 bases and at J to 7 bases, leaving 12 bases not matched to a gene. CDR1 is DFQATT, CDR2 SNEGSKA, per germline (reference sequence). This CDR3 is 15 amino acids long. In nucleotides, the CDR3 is TGCAGTGCTCGGACCAGCGGGAGGCTCGGAAATGAGCAGTTCTTC. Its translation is CSARTSGRLGNEQFF.

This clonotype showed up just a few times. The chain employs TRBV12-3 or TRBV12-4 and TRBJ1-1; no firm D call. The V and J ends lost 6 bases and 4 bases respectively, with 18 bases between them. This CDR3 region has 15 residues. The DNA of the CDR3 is TGTGCCAGCAGCCCCAACCTGCAGCTCGGCACTGAAGCTTTCTTT. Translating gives CASSPNLQLGTEAFF.

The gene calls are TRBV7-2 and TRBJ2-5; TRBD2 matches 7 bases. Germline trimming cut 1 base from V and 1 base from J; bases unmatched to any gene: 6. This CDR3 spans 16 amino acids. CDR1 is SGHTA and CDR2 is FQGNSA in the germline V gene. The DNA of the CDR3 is TGTGCCAGCAGCTTAGGTGCGGGAGTTATCCAAGAGACCCAGTACTTC. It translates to CASSLGAGVIQETQYF.

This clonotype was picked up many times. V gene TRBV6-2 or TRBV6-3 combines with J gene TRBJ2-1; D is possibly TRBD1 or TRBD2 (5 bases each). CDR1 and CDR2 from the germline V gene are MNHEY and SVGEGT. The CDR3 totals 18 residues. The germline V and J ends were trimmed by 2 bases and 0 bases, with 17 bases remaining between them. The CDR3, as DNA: TGTGCCAGCAGTTACCCCGGGGCGGGCCTGAGCTCCTACAATGAGCAGTTCTTC. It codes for CASSYPGAGLSSYNEQFF.

CDR3 sequence: CAWRDPASEAFF. The DNA for the CDR3 is TGTGCCTGGAGGGACCCGGCCAGTGAAGCTTTCTTT. V and J are TRBV30 and TRBJ1-1; D remains unclear. Trimming stripped 3 bases from V and 7 bases from J, with 12 bases between. Germline assignment: CDR1 GTSNPN and CDR2 SVGIG (reference sequence). The CDR3 spans 12 residues.

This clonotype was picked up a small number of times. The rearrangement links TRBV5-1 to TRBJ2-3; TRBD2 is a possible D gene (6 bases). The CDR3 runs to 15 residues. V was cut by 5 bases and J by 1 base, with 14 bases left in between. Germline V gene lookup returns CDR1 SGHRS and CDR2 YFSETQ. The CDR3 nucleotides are TGCGCCAGCAGGAGACTAGTCTGGGGCACAGATACGCAGTATTTT. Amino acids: CASRRLVWGTDTQYF.

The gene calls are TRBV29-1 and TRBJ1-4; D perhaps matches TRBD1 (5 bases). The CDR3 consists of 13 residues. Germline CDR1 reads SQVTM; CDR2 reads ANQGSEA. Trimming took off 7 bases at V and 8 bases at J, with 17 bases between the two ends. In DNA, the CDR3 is TGCAGCGGAGCGCGAGGGGCTAGCGAAAAACTGTTTTTT. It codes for CSGARGASEKLFF. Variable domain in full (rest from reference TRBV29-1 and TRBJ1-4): SAVISQKPSRDICQRGTSLTIQCQVDSQVTMMFWYRQQPGQSLTLIATANQGSEATYESGFVIDKFPISRPNLTFSTLTVSNMSPEDSSIYLCSGARGASEKLFFGSGTQLSVL.

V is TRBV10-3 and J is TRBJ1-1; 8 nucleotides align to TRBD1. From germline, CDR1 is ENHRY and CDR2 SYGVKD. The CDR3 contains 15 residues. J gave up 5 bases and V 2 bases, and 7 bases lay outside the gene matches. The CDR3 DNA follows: TGTGCCATCAGTGAGACCGGACAGGGAGGGACTGAAGCTTTCTTT. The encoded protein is CAISETGQGGTEAFF.

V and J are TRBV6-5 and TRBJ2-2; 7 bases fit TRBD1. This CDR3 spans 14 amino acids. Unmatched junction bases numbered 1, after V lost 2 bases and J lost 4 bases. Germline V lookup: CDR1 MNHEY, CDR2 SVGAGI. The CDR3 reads CASSYGDSTGELFF. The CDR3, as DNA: TGTGCCAGCAGTTACGGGGACAGCACCGGGGAGCTGTTTTTT.

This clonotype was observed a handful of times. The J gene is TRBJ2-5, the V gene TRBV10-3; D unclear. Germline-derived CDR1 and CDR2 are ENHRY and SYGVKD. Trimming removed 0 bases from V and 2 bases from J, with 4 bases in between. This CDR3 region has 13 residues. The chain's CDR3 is CAISESAQETQYF. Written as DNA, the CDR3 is TGTGCCATCAGTGAGTCGGCACAAGAGACCCAGTACTTC.

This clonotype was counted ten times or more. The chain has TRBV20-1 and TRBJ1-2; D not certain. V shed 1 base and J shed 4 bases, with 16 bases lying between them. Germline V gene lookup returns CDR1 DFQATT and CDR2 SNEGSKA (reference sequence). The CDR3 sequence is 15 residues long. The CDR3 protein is CSARGRLGVSYGYTF. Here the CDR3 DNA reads TGCAGTGCTAGAGGGAGGTTGGGTGTCAGCTATGGCTACACCTTC.

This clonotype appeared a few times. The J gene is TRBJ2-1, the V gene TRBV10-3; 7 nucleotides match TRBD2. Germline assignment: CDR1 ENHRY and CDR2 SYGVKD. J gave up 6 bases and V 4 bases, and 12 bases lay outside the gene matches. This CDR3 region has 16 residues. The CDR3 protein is CAISASLAEVGNEQFF. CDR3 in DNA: TGTGCCATCAGTGCATCGCTAGCGGAAGTCGGCAATGAGCAGTTCTTC.

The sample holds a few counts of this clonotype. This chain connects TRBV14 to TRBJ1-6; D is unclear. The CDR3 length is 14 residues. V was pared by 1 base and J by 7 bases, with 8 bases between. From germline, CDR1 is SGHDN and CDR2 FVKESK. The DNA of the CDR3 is TGTGCCAGCAGCCAAGGGACGAGGAATTCACCCCTCCACTTT. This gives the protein CASSQGTRNSPLHF.

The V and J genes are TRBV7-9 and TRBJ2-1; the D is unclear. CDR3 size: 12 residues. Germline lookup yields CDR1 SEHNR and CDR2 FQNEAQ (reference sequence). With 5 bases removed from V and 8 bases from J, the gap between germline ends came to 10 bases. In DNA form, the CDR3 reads TGTGCCAGCAGCCTTGGGCGGTATGAGCAGTTCTTC. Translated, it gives CASSLGRYEQFF.

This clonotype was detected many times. CDR3 sequence: CASSLSSGITDTQYF. In nucleotides, the CDR3 is TGTGCCAGCAGCTTGTCTAGCGGGATTACAGATACGCAGTATTTT. The rearrangement uses TRBV5-6 and TRBJ2-3, with 9 bases matching TRBD2. After removal of 1 base from V and 3 bases from J, the junction contained 3 bases not matched to a gene. CDR3 size: 15 residues. Germline V lookup: CDR1 SGHDT, CDR2 YYEEEE.

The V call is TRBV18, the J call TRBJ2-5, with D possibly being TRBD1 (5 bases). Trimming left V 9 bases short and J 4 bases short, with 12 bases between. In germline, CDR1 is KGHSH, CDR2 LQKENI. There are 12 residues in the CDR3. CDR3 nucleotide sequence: TGTGCCAGTAGTCCCAGGGCAGAGACCCAGTACTTC. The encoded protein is CASSPRAETQYF.

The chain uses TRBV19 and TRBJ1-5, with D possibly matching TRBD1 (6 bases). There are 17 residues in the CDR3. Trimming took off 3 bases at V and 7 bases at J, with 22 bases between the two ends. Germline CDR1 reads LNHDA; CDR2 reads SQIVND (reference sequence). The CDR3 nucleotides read TGTGCCAGTAGTATCAATGTTGGGGGCGCATGGGGACAGCCCCAGCATTTT. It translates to CASSINVGGAWGQPQHF. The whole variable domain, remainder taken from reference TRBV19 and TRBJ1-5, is DGGITQSPKYLFRKEGQNVTLSCEQNLNHDAMYWYRQDPGQGLRLIYYSQIVNDFQKGDIAEGYSVSREKKESFPLTVTSAQKNPTAFYLCASSINVGGAWGQPQHFGDGTRLSIL.

For the CDR3, the DNA is TGTGCCATCAGTGAGTCCGGACTGAACGAGCAGTACTTC. Its protein product is CAISESGLNEQYF. The chain combines TRBV10-3 with TRBJ2-7; D is perhaps TRBD2 (5 bases). From germline, CDR1 is ENHRY and CDR2 SYGVKD. Trimming took off 0 bases at V and 5 bases at J, with 8 bases between the two ends. There are 13 residues in the CDR3.